These T cell receptor beta chains were read from a single sample in a study of OX40 agonist ivuxolimab in advanced cancers. Only in-frame clones appear in the TCRdb table, and some are missing; sequencing was by immunoSEQ multiplex PCR. The sample includes 30,000 to 40,000 clones, about 84% of them seen just once. The sample was CD4+ or CD8+ T cells sorted from blood, taken in a trial of the OX40 agonist ivuxolimab. These receptors came from an adult with an advanced solid tumor such as melanoma, head and neck, liver or kidney cancer. The CDR3 runs from the conserved cysteine through the conserved F or W. Each record gives: V gene, J gene, clone size, D gene, CDR3 protein, CDR3 DNA. A D gene is named only where the DNA matches it firmly. The size entry is marked missing in some rows and otherwise reads once, few, many or a size class.

TRBV5-1,TRBJ1-3,few,NA,CASSFLDRSSGNTIYF,TGCGCCAGCAGCTTTCTTGACAGGAGCTCTGGAAACACCATATATTTT
TRBV14,TRBJ1-1,NA,NA,CASSSLMNTEAFF,TGTGCCAGCAGCTCCCTCATGAACACTGAAGCTTTCTTT
TRBV27,TRBJ1-2,NA,NA,CASSPNSNYGYTF,TGTGCCAGCAGCCCTAATTCCAACTATGGCTACACCTTC
TRBV4-2,TRBJ1-1,NA,NA,CASSQPGNPEAFF,TGTGCCAGCAGCCAACCAGGGAACCCTGAAGCTTTCTTT
TRBV4-3,TRBJ1-2,NA,TRBD1,CASSPWTGTNYGYTF,TGCGCCAGCAGCCCCTGGACAGGGACTAACTATGGCTACACCTTC
TRBV6-4,TRBJ2-1,NA,TRBD1,CASGEKPGQGNNEQFF,TGTGCCAGCGGAGAGAAGCCGGGACAGGGGAACAATGAGCAGTTCTTC
TRBV6-5,TRBJ1-1,NA,NA,CASSYSPGTEAFF,TGTGCCAGCAGTTATTCTCCGGGCACTGAAGCTTTCTTT
TRBV6-4,TRBJ1-3,NA,NA,CASSETAVAGNTIYF,TGTGCCAGCAGTGAAACGGCAGTGGCTGGAAACACCATATATTTT
TRBV28,TRBJ2-1,NA,TRBD2,CASSHPSTRTSGTFNNEQFF,TGTGCCAGCAGCCACCCTTCTACCAGGACTAGCGGGACGTTCAACAATGAGCAGTTCTTC
TRBV4-2,TRBJ1-2,NA,NA,CASSQLSEYGYTF,TGTGCCAGCAGCCAATTGTCGGAATATGGCTACACCTTC
TRBV25-1,TRBJ1-2,NA,NA,CASSPAGGYGYTF,TGTGCCAGCAGCCCGGCAGGCGGCTATGGCTACACCTTC
TRBV7-9,TRBJ2-7,NA,TRBD1,CASSLVDRDYEQYF,TGTGCCAGCAGCTTAGTTGACAGGGACTACGAGCAGTACTTC
TRBV19,TRBJ1-2,NA,NA,CASSIPGDYGYTF,TGTGCCAGTAGTATTCCCGGGGATTATGGCTACACCTTC
TRBV28,TRBJ2-7,NA,TRBD2,CASSPLAGAPPLEQYF,TGTGCCAGCAGTCCTCTAGCGGGAGCTCCCCCTCTCGAGCAGTACTTC
TRBV14,TRBJ2-7,NA,NA,CASSQGERQFPYEQYF,TGTGCCAGCAGCCAAGGGGAAAGACAGTTTCCCTACGAGCAGTACTTC
TRBV5-1,TRBJ2-7,few,NA,CASSLEQQGVDEQYF,TGCGCCAGCAGCTTGGAACAACAGGGCGTCGACGAGCAGTACTTC
TRBV7-8,TRBJ2-5,NA,NA,CASSLGTSQETQYF,TGTGCCAGCAGCTTAGGTACCTCCCAAGAGACCCAGTACTTC
TRBV4-3,TRBJ1-5,few,NA,CASSQGTGSNQPQHF,TGCGCCAGCAGCCAAGGCACGGGTAGCAATCAGCCCCAGCATTTT
TRBV6-5,TRBJ2-7,NA,NA,CASSYGLDSYEQYF,TGTGCCAGCAGTTACGGACTGGATTCCTACGAGCAGTACTTC
TRBV27,TRBJ1-4,NA,NA,CASSFGEKLFF,TGTGCCAGCAGTTTTGGTGAAAAACTGTTTTTT
TRBV2,TRBJ2-4,NA,NA,CATTGSDIQYF,TGTGCCACCACAGGGTCCGACATTCAGTACTTC
TRBV5-1,TRBJ2-7,NA,NA,CASQGSSYEQYF,TGCGCCAGTCAGGGGTCTTCCTACGAGCAGTACTTC
TRBV28,TRBJ2-5,medium-sized,NA,CASSPDSSQETQYF,TGTGCCAGCAGTCCCGACAGCTCTCAAGAGACCCAGTACTTC
TRBV27,TRBJ1-5,few,NA,CASSKTGGPNQPQHF,TGTGCCAGCAGTAAGACGGGGGGACCTAATCAGCCCCAGCATTTT
TRBV27,TRBJ2-1,NA,TRBD2,CASSLGLASYNEQFF,TGTGCCAGCAGTTTAGGACTAGCCTCCTACAATGAGCAGTTCTTC
TRBV28,TRBJ2-5,NA,TRBD1,CASSSPGQEETQYF,TGTGCCAGCAGTTCACCGGGACAGGAAGAGACCCAGTACTTC
TRBV7-9,TRBJ2-2,NA,NA,CASSLSTPNTGELFF,TGTGCCAGCAGCTTGTCGACTCCGAACACCGGGGAGCTGTTTTTT
TRBV19,TRBJ1-5,hyperexpanded,NA,CASQTGGASNQPQHF,TGTGCCAGTCAAACGGGCGGGGCTAGCAATCAGCCCCAGCATTTT
TRBV7-3,TRBJ2-5,NA,TRBD1,CASSRTGEETQYF,TGTGCCAGCAGCCGGACAGGGGAAGAGACCCAGTACTTC
TRBV7-9,TRBJ1-1,many,NA,CASSSENTEAFF,TGTGCCAGCAGCTCCGAGAACACTGAAGCTTTCTTT
TRBV30,TRBJ1-1,few,NA,CAWSVAGLTEAFF,TGTGCCTGGAGTGTGGCTGGGCTCACTGAAGCTTTCTTT
TRBV7-6,TRBJ2-3,NA,NA,CASSPPGRDTQYF,TGTGCCAGCAGCCCCCCGGGCAGAGATACGCAGTATTTT
TRBV19,TRBJ1-1,NA,TRBD1,CASSIQGAFTEAFF,TGTGCCAGTAGTATACAGGGGGCATTCACTGAAGCTTTCTTT
TRBV4-2,TRBJ2-7,NA,NA,CASSQDRVYEQYF,TGTGCCAGCAGCCAAGACCGGGTCTACGAGCAGTACTTC
TRBV6-1,TRBJ2-1,once,NA,CAGGTSYNEQFF,TGTGCCGGGGGGACCTCCTACAATGAGCAGTTCTTC
TRBV29-1,TRBJ2-1,NA,NA,CSLPNGDSPYNEQFF,TGCAGCCTTCCCAATGGGGACTCCCCTTACAATGAGCAGTTCTTC
TRBV6-6,TRBJ1-5,NA,NA,CASSYDQGSSNQPQHF,TGTGCCAGCAGTTACGACCAGGGATCTAGCAATCAGCCCCAGCATTTT